The 5 T cell receptor beta chains below were found in one sample sequenced in a study of shared clonotypes between healthy human individuals. The protocol was immunoSEQ multiplex PCR, while the TCRdb copy is restricted to in-frame clones and leaves out a portion. The sample contains a few million clones, about 92% of which appear only once. Sequencing used naive CD4+ T cells from PBMCs. Subset specified: CD45RA+ positively selected. Receptors originate from a man younger than 35 in good health. Some clones in this sample may be carry-over from other donors' samples.

In this sample, this clone turned up once. Distinct nucleotide sequences in the sample also encode this CDR3. The chain carries TRBV5-1 and TRBJ2-7; 9 bases fit TRBD1. The CDR3 runs 15 residues. In germline, CDR1 is SGHRS, CDR2 YFSETQ. Trimming took 3 bases from V and 1 from J; bases not matched to a gene: 5. In nucleotides, the CDR3 is TGCGCCAGCAGCTGGGGGACAGGGAGATCCTACGAGCAGTACTTC. This translates into CASSWGTGRSYEQYF.

The rearrangement joins TRBV5-1 to TRBJ1-3; maybe TRBD1 (6 bases). Germline V gene sequence: CDR1 SGHRS, CDR2 YFSETQ. This CDR3 is 15 amino acids long. V was pared by 1 base and J by 7 bases, with 15 bases between. CDR3 region: CASSLSRGSENTIYF. The CDR3 bases are TGCGCCAGCAGCTTGAGTAGGGGGAGTGAGAACACCATATATTTT.

The rearrangement joins TRBV19 to TRBJ2-7; tentative D call: TRBD2 (5 bases). Germline CDR1 is LNHDA and CDR2 is SQIVND (reference sequence). V was trimmed by 3 bases and J by 3 bases, leaving 12 bases between them. This CDR3 contains 14 residues. The CDR3, as DNA: TGTGCCAGTAGTATCCCCGGTGCGGGCTACGAGCAGTACTTC. It encodes CASSIPGAGYEQYF.

This clone appeared once. This CDR3 is also generated by other DNA sequences in the sample. V gene TRBV18 combines with J gene TRBJ2-2; the D is unclear. The CDR3 covers 14 residues. Germline-derived CDR1 and CDR2 are KGHSH and LQKENI. Trimming pared 2 bases from V and 2 bases from J, leaving 6 bases between. The CDR3 sequence: CASSPGRNTGELFF. CDR3 in DNA: TGTGCCAGCTCACCAGGCAGAAACACCGGGGAGCTGTTTTTT.

The gene calls are TRBV6-1 and TRBJ2-1; 12 bases align to TRBD2. Germline CDR1 MNHNS, CDR2 SASEGT. With 10 bases clipped from V and 9 bases from J, the junction kept 10 bases outside the gene matches. The CDR3 length is 14 residues. CDR3 nucleotides: TGTGCCATCCTACTAGCGGGAGGAGGCGGTGAGCAGTTCTTC. Its translation is CAILLAGGGGEQFF.